The rows below give T cell receptor beta chains drawn from one sample of a study of cytomegalovirus exposure and HLA in healthy donors. The table came from immunoSEQ multiplex PCR; TCRdb's copy has only in-frame clones and leaves some out. The table has about 70,000 clones, nearly 95% seen once. Input material: PBMCs. These receptors originate from a man aged 18 to 35 in good health and CMV-seropositive. CDR3s leave out the opening cysteine and the closing phenylalanine or tryptophan.

j_gene,v_gene,CDR3aa
TRBJ2-7,TRBV5-1,ASSLDRGSYEQY
TRBJ2-6,TRBV9,ASSVAVGRNLNSGANVLT
TRBJ1-2,TRBV6-5,ASSYTDRYYGYT
TRBJ2-1,TRBV19,ASSIARGEQF
TRBJ2-1,TRBV27,ASSLSTLSLAGRDEQF
TRBJ2-7,TRBV29-1,SVEDPAFGSYEQY
TRBJ2-5,TRBV7-2,ASSSGPLAGIGETQY
TRBJ1-1,TRBV29-1,SVLQGLGQAF
TRBJ1-1,TRBV6-5,ASNNGIDTEAF
TRBJ2-1,TRBV6-5,ASRAVSYNEQF
TRBJ2-1,TRBV10-3,AISDWQGHNEQF
TRBJ1-1,TRBV19,ASSTSRQLNTEAF
TRBJ1-1,TRBV18,ASSPQALGTEAF
TRBJ2-7,TRBV29-1,SVEGTGAYEQY
TRBJ2-2,TRBV10-3,AISEPAGTGPTGELF
TRBJ2-7,TRBV29-1,SVVSNRQGQY
TRBJ1-3,TRBV18,ASSPSTQLSGNTIY
TRBJ2-5,TRBV30,AWRFQGRTETQY
TRBJ1-2,TRBV25-1,ASSDAGIGYGYT
TRBJ1-5,TRBV18,ATDLSCAGRVHQPQH
TRBJ2-7,TRBV4-1,ASSQALAGFYEQY
TRBJ2-3,TRBV7-9,ASRLAGGPY
TRBJ2-7,TRBV7-2,ASSRTSAYEQY
TRBJ1-3,TRBV5-5,ASSPLGENTIY
TRBJ1-1,TRBV2,ASSDGRASNTEAF
TRBJ1-4,TRBV2,ASRRDRPTNEKLF
TRBJ2-1,TRBV9,ASSGEDRGLPTEQF
TRBJ1-1,TRBV28,ASSYRTEAF
TRBJ2-7,TRBV7-6,ASSGTGYEQY